This TCR beta chain was retrieved from a study of T cell changes during pregnancy in multiple sclerosis (dated by TCRdb to between 2018 and 2020). Broadly, across the study: The study examined how the T cell repertoire changed over the course of pregnancy in women with multiple sclerosis.

The library was prepared using the immunoSEQ multiplex PCR assay. The table comes from immuneACCESS by way of TCRdb, which keeps in-frame sequences with V and J called. Part of the clones is missing from these tables; in studies checked, under half for an unresolved V gene and the rest for unknown reasons. For this sample the table gives approximately 57,000 clones, of which about 90% were detected only once. 0.15% to 0.25% of the sample lies in the top ten. To note about this clone: Its antigen remains unidentified. Base qualities are not at hand, and no much larger clone is one base apart.

V and J lose 3 bases and 3 bases, and a span of 8 bases separates them. The CDR3 runs 14 residues from the cysteine to the phenylalanine. Only the CDR3 part of the read is kept: 42 bases, read in frame from the first base. CDR1 is given as ENHRY and CDR2 as SYGVKD, both from the germline V gene. Rearrangement joined TRBV10-3 to TRBJ2-2; the best D guess is TRBD2, with 5 bases matching. The origin of this receptor is a female donor with multiple sclerosis, enrolled in a pregnancy study. Specimen: CD4+ T cells from peripheral blood mononuclear cells, collected in the second trimester of pregnancy. The CDR3 region: CAISEAADTGELFF. The DNA reads as follows: TGTGCCATCAGTGAAGCGGCTGACACCGGGGAGCTGTTTTTT.